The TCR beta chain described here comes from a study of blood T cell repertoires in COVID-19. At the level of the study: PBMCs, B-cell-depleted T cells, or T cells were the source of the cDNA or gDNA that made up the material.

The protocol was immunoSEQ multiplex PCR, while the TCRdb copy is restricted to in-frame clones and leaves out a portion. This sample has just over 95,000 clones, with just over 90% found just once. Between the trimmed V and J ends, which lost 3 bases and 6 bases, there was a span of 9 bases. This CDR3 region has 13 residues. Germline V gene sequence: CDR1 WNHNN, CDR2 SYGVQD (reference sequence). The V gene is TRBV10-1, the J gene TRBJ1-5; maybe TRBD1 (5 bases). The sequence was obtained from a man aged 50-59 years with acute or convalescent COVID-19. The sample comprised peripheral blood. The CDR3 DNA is TGCGCCAGCAGTGAACAGGTTGGTCAGCCCCAGCATTTT. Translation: CASSEQVGQPQHF.